A single T cell receptor (beta chain) is shown here with its context. What it binds is unknown. This sample is drawn from a study of vaccination and CD4 T cells after COVID-19. CDR1 is SGHNT, CDR2 YYREEE, per germline (reference sequence). This CDR3 spans 14 amino acids. V was shortened by 2 bases and J by 3 bases, with 12 bases between the two germline ends. The sample's treatment: approximately 9-day PBMC culture with coronavirus spike peptide pools or control peptides (ViraFEST assay). Sequencing of the DNA from cultured CD4+ T cells was carried out with the Oncomine TCR Beta short-read assay. TCRdb called the PCR reads again in MiXCR, with one record for every CDR3 protein. The repertoire includes some 7,000 distinct CDR3 sequences, 22% of them detected once, and 25% to 30% sits in the top ten.

The V call is TRBV5-4, the J call TRBJ2-7; D perhaps matches TRBD2 (5 bases). This receptor was identified in a human donor who had recovered from COVID-19. The sequenced sample was CD4+ T cells from blood, cultured in vitro, obtained after SARS-CoV-2 vaccination. This CDR3 reads CASSLPGISYEQYF. CDR3 bases: TGTGCCAGCAGCTTACCCGGGATCAGCTACGAGCAGTACTTC.